This T cell receptor beta chain was sequenced during a study of blood T cell repertoires in COVID-19. Study-wide context: Sites across the United States, Italy and Spain contributed samples from acute and convalescent COVID-19. The cDNA or gDNA used as material had been derived from T cells, B-cell-depleted T cells, or PBMCs.

CDR3 length equals 15 residues. CDR1 is GTSNPN, CDR2 SVGIG, per germline (reference sequence). V dropped 4 bases and J dropped 1 base, with 14 bases sitting between them. Across 24 US areas, participants ranged in age from about 18 to 100 years. As originally analysed: Estimated nucleated cell counts came from reference gene primer amplification. Produced via immunoSEQ multiplex PCR; TCRdb's table is partial and in-frame only. The DNA gave D and trimming, while V, J and clone size come from that table. Of fewer than 350,000 clones listed, almost 90% are singletons. Sequenced material: PBMCs or T cells enriched from blood (not recorded which). The rearrangement joins TRBV30 to TRBJ1-5; D not resolved. The sequence derives from a young woman with acute COVID-19. The CDR3 is CAWTPKGGSNQPQHF. The CDR3 bases are TGTGCCTGGACCCCGAAAGGAGGGAGCAATCAGCCCCAGCATTTT.